The 5 T cell receptor beta chains given below trace back to one sample, sequenced in a study of vaccination effects on CD4 cells after COVID-19. No antigen has been assigned to these receptors. Profiling relied on immunoSEQ multiplex PCR, and the TCRdb table lists in-frame clones only, not all of them. In the table there are more than 45,000 clones, 75% to 85% of which are singletons. Antigen-specific CD4+ T cells were expanded (with viral peptide pools) by the ViraFEST assay ahead of sequencing. At the end of 9 to 11 days of culture, CD4+ T cells were isolated. Confirmation by PCR established that the person had SARS-CoV-2 infection between March and December 2020. The specimen comprised CD4+ T cells from PBMCs cultured with HIV peptides, sampled before COVID-19 vaccination. Noted subset: HIV-1 Nef peptide pool negative control/reference culture. The receptors were sampled from a human donor who had a prior SARS-CoV-2 infection.

The chain is built from TRBV24-1 and TRBJ1-1; perhaps TRBD1 as D (6 bases). The V and J ends lost 1 base and 4 bases respectively, with 9 bases between them. In germline, CDR1 is KGHDR, CDR2 SFDVKD. This CDR3 region has 14 residues. DNA of the CDR3: TGTGCCACCAGTGATTTTACAGGGACCACTGAAGCTTTCTTT. It encodes CATSDFTGTTEAFF.

The chain joins TRBV5-1 to TRBJ1-1; D is ambiguous. V lost 4 bases and J lost 4, with 14 bases in between. Per the germline V gene, CDR1 is SGHRS and CDR2 is YFSETQ. This CDR3 is 14 amino acids long. This CDR3 reads CASSMMDDSTEAFF. The CDR3 DNA reads TGCGCCAGCAGCATGATGGACGATAGCACTGAAGCTTTCTTT.

The gene calls are TRBV21-1 and TRBJ2-7; whether TRBD1, the table's D call, matches the DNA was not checked. TRBV21-1 is tagged as a pseudogene. The CDR3 is 15 residues long. For the CDR3, the DNA is TGTGCCAGCAGAAGCGGAAAGGGGGACCAATACGAGCAGTACTTC. Translated, it gives CASRSGKGDQYEQYF.

This chain links TRBV5-4 with TRBJ1-4; the D gene is possibly TRBD1 (5 bases). The germline V gene has CDR1 SGHNT and CDR2 YYREEE (reference sequence). CDR3 length: 13 amino acids. Between the trimmed V and J ends, which lost 2 bases and 8 bases, there was a span of 10 bases. The CDR3 region is CASSLKGTEKLFF. The DNA of the CDR3 is TGTGCCAGCAGCTTAAAGGGGACCGAAAAACTGTTTTTT.

V gene TRBV6-1 combines with J gene TRBJ1-1; the D is unclear. Germline V CDR1 and CDR2: MNHNS, SASEGT. This CDR3 is 14 amino acids long. Between the trimmed V and J ends, which lost 1 base and 2 bases, there was a span of 8 bases. CDR3 amino acids: CASSEDGENTEAFF. CDR3 coding DNA: TGTGCCAGCAGTGAAGACGGGGAAAACACTGAAGCTTTCTTT.